A single sample is the source of the 8 T cell receptor beta chains below, sequenced in a study of T cells in Graves' hyperthyroidism and ophthalmopathy. Using RNA transcripts as the source, TCR beta CDR3 regions were amplified. RT-PCR in the first round (using the HTBI primer set) targeted the TCR CDR3. TCRdb redid the calling of the multiplex PCR reads with MiXCR, one entry per CDR3 protein. The table shows about 510,000 distinct CDR3 sequences, with 40% to 50% occurring only once. Sequencing was carried out using peripheral blood or thyroid tissue (not recorded which). Receptor source: an adult woman with Graves' disease, either hyperthyroidism or ophthalmopathy (not recorded which).

This clonotype was seen a few times. This sequence joins TRBV24-1 and TRBJ1-5; TRBD1 is a possible D gene (5 bases). V lost 3 bases and J 0 bases, leaving 11 bases between the germline ends. Per germline, CDR1 KGHDR and CDR2 SFDVKD. There are 16 residues in the CDR3. The CDR3 coding sequence is TGTGCCACCAGTGATCACGGGACGGATAGCAATCAGCCCCAGCATTTT. Protein: CATSDHGTDSNQPQHF.

This clonotype was counted many times. The V call is TRBV5-1, the J call TRBJ2-5, with D perhaps matching TRBD1 or TRBD2 (6 bases each). Trimming left V 1 base short and J 1 base short, with 8 bases between. CDR3 length: 14 residues. Germline CDR1 SGHRS, CDR2 YFSETQ. The CDR3 loop is CASSLKGGQETQYF. The CDR3 DNA follows: TGCGCCAGCAGCTTGAAGGGGGGCCAAGAGACCCAGTACTTC.

The chain is built from TRBV12-3 or TRBV12-4 and TRBJ1-5, with D perhaps TRBD1 (6 bases). V was trimmed by 6 bases and J by 9 bases, leaving 15 bases between them. The CDR3 is made up of 13 amino acids. CDR3 amino acids: CASSRTARGPQHF. The CDR3, as DNA: TGTGCCAGCAGCAGGACAGCCCGTGGGCCCCAGCATTTT.

The rearrangement uses TRBV10-3 and TRBJ2-2; 10 bases agree with TRBD2. This CDR3 has 15 amino acids. CDR1 and CDR2 (germline): ENHRY, SYGVKD. J was trimmed by 4 bases and V by 7 bases; bases with no gene match: 6. The CDR3, as DNA: TGTGCCATCACCCCGGGACTAGCGAGCACCGGGGAGCTGTTTTTT. It translates to CAITPGLASTGELFF.

The V gene is TRBV6-5, the J gene TRBJ2-7; 7 positions match TRBD2. The DNA end favors TRBJ2-1, so the J call may be wrong. Germline V CDR1 and CDR2: MNHEY, SVGAGI. The CDR3 totals 16 residues. CDR3 amino acids: CASSYASGDHGDEQFF. The CDR3 nucleotides are TGTGCCAGCAGTTACGCTAGCGGAGACCACGGAGATGAGCAGTTCTTC.

There are many counts of this clonotype. The chain is built from TRBV24-1 and TRBJ1-3; D remains ambiguous. Between the trimmed V and J ends, which lost 4 bases and 6 bases, there was a span of 9 bases. Germline V gene sequence: CDR1 KGHDR, CDR2 SFDVKD. The CDR3 loop spans 13 amino acids. CDR3 loop: CATSEGSENTIYF. Written as DNA, the CDR3 is TGTGCCACCAGTGAAGGGAGTGAAAACACCATATATTTT.

The chain is built from TRBV14 and TRBJ1-2; 9 bases match TRBD1. V lost 4 bases, J lost 7 bases, and 4 bases stayed unmatched. The CDR3 sequence is 13 residues long. The V gene's germline CDR1 is SGHDN and CDR2 FVKESK. CDR3 sequence: CASSPRQGVGYTF. For the CDR3, the DNA is TGTGCCAGCAGCCCCCGACAGGGGGTTGGCTACACCTTC.

The V and J genes are TRBV15 and TRBJ1-6; 10 positions agree with TRBD1. J gave up 7 bases and V 0 bases, and 3 bases lay outside the gene matches. This CDR3 is 16 amino acids long. CDR1 is LNHNV, CDR2 YYDKDF, per germline (reference sequence). CDR3 loop: CATSRDTGQGNSPLHF. The CDR3 coding sequence is TGTGCCACCAGCAGAGATACGGGACAGGGGAATTCACCCCTCCACTTT.